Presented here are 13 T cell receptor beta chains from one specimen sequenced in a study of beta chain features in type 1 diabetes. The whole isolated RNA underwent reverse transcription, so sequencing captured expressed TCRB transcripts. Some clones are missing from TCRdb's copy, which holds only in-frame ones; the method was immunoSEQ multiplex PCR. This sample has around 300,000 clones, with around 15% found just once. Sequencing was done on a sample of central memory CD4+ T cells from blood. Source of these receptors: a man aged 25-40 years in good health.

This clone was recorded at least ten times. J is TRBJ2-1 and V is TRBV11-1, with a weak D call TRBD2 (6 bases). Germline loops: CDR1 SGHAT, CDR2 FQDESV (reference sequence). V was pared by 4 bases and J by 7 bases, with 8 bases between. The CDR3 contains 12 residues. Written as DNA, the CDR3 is TGTGCCAGCAGCTCAAGCGGGAATGAGCAGTTCTTC. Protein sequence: CASSSSGNEQFF.

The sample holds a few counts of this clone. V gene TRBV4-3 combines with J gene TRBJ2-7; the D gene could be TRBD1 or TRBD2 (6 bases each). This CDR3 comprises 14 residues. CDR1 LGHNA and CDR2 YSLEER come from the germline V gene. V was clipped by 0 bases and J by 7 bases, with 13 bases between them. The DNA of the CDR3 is TGCGCCAGCAGCCAAGATTTGAAGGGGGGTGAGCAGTACTTC. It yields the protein CASSQDLKGGEQYF.

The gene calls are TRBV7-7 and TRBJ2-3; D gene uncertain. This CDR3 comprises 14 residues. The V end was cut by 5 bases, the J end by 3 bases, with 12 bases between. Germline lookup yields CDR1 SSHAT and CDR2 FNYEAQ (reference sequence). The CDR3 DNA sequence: TGTGCCAGCAGCCCTCAGCTATTTACAGATACGCAGTATTTT. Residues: CASSPQLFTDTQYF.

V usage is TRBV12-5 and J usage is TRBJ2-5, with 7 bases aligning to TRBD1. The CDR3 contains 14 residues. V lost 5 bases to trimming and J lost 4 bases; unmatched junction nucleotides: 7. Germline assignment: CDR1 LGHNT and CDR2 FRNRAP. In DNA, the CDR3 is TGTGCTAGTGGTCCGTGGGGACAGAGAGAGACCCAGTACTTC. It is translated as CASGPWGQRETQYF. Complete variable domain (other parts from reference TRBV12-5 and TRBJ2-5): DARVTQTPRHKVTEMGQEVTMRCQPILGHNTVFWYRQTMMQGLELLAYFRNRAPLDDSGMPKDRFSAEMPDATLATLKIQPSEPRDSAVYFCASGPWGQRETQYFGPGTRLLVL.

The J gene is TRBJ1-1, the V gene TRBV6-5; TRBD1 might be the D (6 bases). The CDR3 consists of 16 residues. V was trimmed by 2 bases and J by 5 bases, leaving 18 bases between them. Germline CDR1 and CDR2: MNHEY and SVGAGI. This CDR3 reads CASSYIRGGPRTEAFF. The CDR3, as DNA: TGTGCCAGCAGTTACATACGTGGGGGGCCGCGGACTGAAGCTTTCTTT.

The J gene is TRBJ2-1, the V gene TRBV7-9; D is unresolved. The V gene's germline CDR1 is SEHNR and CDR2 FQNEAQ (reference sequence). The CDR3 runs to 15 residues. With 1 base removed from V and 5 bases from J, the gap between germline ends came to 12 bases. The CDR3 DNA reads TGTGCCAGCAGCTTAGGGCATCAGCGTAACAATGAGCAGTTCTTC. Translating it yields CASSLGHQRNNEQFF.

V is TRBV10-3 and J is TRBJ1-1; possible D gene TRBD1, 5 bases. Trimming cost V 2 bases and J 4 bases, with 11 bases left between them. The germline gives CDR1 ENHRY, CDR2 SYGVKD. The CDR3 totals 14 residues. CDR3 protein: CAISENWGVTEAFF. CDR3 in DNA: TGTGCCATCAGTGAGAATTGGGGGGTCACTGAAGCTTTCTTT.

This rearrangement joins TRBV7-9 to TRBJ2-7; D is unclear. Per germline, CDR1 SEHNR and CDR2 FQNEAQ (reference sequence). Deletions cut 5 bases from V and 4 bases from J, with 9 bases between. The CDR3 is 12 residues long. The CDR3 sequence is CASSPDPYEQYF. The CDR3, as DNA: TGTGCCAGCAGCCCGGACCCTTACGAGCAGTACTTC. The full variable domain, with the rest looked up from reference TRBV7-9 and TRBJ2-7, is DTGVSQNPRHKITKRGQNVTFRCDPISEHNRLYWYRQTLGQGPEFLTYFQNEAQLEKSRLLSDRFSAERPKGSFSTLEIQRTEQGDSAMYLCASSPDPYEQYFGPGTRLTVT.

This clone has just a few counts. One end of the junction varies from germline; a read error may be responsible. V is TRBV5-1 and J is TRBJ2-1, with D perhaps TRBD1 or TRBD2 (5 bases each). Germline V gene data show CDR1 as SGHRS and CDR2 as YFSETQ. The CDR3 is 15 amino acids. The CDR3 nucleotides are TGTGCCAGCAGCTTGGGACCGACGGAAAACAATGAGCAGTTCTTC. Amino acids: CASSLGPTENNEQFF.

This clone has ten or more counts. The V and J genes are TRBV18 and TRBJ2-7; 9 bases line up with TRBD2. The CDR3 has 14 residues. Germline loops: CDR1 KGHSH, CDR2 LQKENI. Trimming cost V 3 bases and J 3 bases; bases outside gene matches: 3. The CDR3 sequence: CASSPAGGIYEQYF. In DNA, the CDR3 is TGTGCCAGCTCACCGGCGGGGGGGATCTACGAGCAGTACTTC.

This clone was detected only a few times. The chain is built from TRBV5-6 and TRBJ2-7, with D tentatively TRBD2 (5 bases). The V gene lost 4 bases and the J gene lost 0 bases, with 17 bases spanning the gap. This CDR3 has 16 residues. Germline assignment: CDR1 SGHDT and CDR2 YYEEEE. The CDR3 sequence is CASSARVWAASYEQYF. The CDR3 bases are TGTGCCAGCAGCGCGAGGGTATGGGCTGCCTCCTACGAGCAGTACTTC. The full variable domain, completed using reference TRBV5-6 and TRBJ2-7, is DAGVTQSPTHLIKTRGQQVTLRCSPKSGHDTVSWYQQALGQGPQFIFQYYEEEERQRGNFPDRFSGHQFPNYSSELNVNALLLGDSALYLCASSARVWAASYEQYFGPGTRLTVT.

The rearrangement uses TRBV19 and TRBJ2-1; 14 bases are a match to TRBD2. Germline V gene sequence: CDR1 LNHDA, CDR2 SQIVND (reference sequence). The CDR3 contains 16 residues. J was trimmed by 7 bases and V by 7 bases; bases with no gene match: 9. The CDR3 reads CASTPAGTSGRNEQFF. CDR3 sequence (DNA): TGTGCCAGTACTCCCGCCGGGACTAGCGGGAGAAATGAGCAGTTCTTC.

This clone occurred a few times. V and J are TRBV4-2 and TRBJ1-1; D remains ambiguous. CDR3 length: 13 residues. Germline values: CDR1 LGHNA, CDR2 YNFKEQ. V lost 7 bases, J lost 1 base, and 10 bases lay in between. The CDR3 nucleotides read TGTGCCAGCACCCATCAACAGAACACTGAAGCTTTCTTT. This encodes CASTHQQNTEAFF.